This passage covers 28 T cell receptor beta chains from one sample sequenced in a study of blood T cell repertoires in COVID-19 (TCRdb year 2020). Library preparation used the immunoSEQ multiplex PCR assay. TCRdb carries this immuneACCESS record with in-frame sequences only. Its versions omit some clonotypes, under half of them owing to an unresolved V gene in the studies checked, with the rest unexplained. The sample records a few hundred thousand clones, 86% of which are singletons. The ten top clones hold about an eighth of the sample. Material for sequencing was peripheral blood. These receptors all come from a woman aged 70 to 79 with COVID-19, enrolled during active disease.

The genes are TRBV7-2 and TRBJ2-1; TRBD2 matches 14 bases. Looked up from germline, CDR1 is SGHTA and CDR2 is FQGNSA. Trimming at V came to 3 bases and at J to 15 bases, leaving 7 bases not matched to a gene. The CDR3 is 14 residues long. The CDR3 sequence is CASSFPTSGGAPFF. CDR3 DNA sequence: TGTGCCAGCAGCTTCCCGACTAGCGGGGGGGCCCCGTTCTTC.

V gene TRBV9 combines with J gene TRBJ2-2; 8 positions agree with TRBD1. Germline V CDR1 and CDR2: SGDLS, YYNGEE. Trimming cost V 3 bases and J 3 bases; bases outside gene matches: 7. The CDR3 loop spans 16 amino acids. CDR3 sequence: CASSGSGTGHTGELFF. CDR3 in DNA: TGTGCCAGCAGCGGATCCGGGACAGGTCACACCGGGGAGCTGTTTTTT.

This rearrangement joins TRBV5-4 to TRBJ1-1; 7 bases line up with TRBD1. J lost 1 base, V lost 5 bases, and 5 bases had no gene match. The CDR3 covers 14 residues. In germline, CDR1 is SGHNT, CDR2 YYREEE (reference sequence). In nucleotides, the CDR3 is TGTGCCAGCAGGAGGGGGCCGGAGAACACTGAAGCTTTCTTT. This encodes CASRRGPENTEAFF.

DNA for the CDR3: TGTGCCAGCAGTTCACCCAGGACTCCGCCCTACGAGCAGTACTTC. Protein product: CASSSPRTPPYEQYF. The chain uses TRBV6-5 and TRBJ2-7; TRBD2 might be the D (5 bases). V was trimmed by 4 bases and J by 2 bases, leaving 15 bases between them. CDR1 is MNHEY, CDR2 SVGAGI, per germline. The CDR3 runs to 15 residues.

The chain combines TRBV29-1 with TRBJ2-1; D is perhaps TRBD1 (7 bases). The V and J ends lost 4 bases and 6 bases respectively, with 13 bases between them. Germline CDR1 reads SQVTM; CDR2 reads ANQGSEA. This CDR3 region has 13 residues. The CDR3 spells CSVVRQGGNEQFF. The DNA for the CDR3 is TGCAGCGTTGTCCGACAGGGAGGCAATGAGCAGTTCTTC.

V and J are TRBV18 and TRBJ2-7; 11 bases fit TRBD2. CDR3 length: 16 residues. The germline gives CDR1 KGHSH, CDR2 LQKENI. The ends lost 0 bases at V and 4 bases at J; junction bases unmatched: 5. In DNA form, the CDR3 reads TGTGCCAGCTCACCACCTAGCGGGGGGGCCAAGTACGAGCAGTACTTC. Translation gives CASSPPSGGAKYEQYF.

This chain links TRBV5-1 with TRBJ1-1; D is perhaps TRBD1 (5 bases). The V gene's germline CDR1 is SGHRS and CDR2 YFSETQ. Trimming took off 0 bases at V and 6 bases at J, with 18 bases between the two ends. CDR3 length equals 16 residues. CDR3 sequence reads: CASSLAVRGNDAEAFF. Written as DNA, the CDR3 is TGCGCCAGCAGCTTGGCAGTCCGGGGGAATGACGCTGAAGCTTTCTTT. The full variable domain, its missing parts supplied by reference TRBV5-1 and TRBJ1-1, is KAGVTQTPRYLIKTRGQQVTLSCSPISGHRSVSWYQQTPGQGLQFLFEYFSETQRNKGNFPGRFSGRQFSNSRSEMNVSTLELGDSALYLCASSLAVRGNDAEAFFGQGTRLTVV.

The chain links TRBV6-6 to TRBJ1-6; possibly TRBD1 for D (6 bases). The CDR3 length is 14 residues. Germline loops: CDR1 MNHNY, CDR2 SVGAGI (reference sequence). Trimming took 4 bases from V and 8 from J, leaving 12 bases between them. The CDR3, as DNA: TGTGCCAGCAGTTTCCGACAGGCTGATTCACCCCTCCACTTT. It is translated as CASSFRQADSPLHF.

V gene TRBV28 combines with J gene TRBJ1-4, with no clear D. The germline V and J ends were trimmed by 4 bases and 0 bases, with 12 bases remaining between them. The CDR3 runs 16 residues. The germline gives CDR1 MDHEN, CDR2 SYDVKM. CDR3 DNA: TGTGCCAGCAGTTCCCCCGACACTGCAACTAATGAAAAACTGTTTTTT. Translating gives CASSSPDTATNEKLFF.

This clone was seen only once. The V and J genes are TRBV28 and TRBJ1-2; no clear D. Germline loops: CDR1 MDHEN, CDR2 SYDVKM. There are 15 residues in the CDR3. V shed 4 bases and J shed 5 bases, with 17 bases lying between them. CDR3 bases: TGTGCCAGCAGTTCGGGAGATTCAAACTTTTATGGCTACACCTTC. Amino acid sequence: CASSSGDSNFYGYTF.

The chain recombines TRBV28 with TRBJ1-4, with D unclear. The length of the CDR3 is 13 residues. Per the germline V gene, CDR1 is MDHEN and CDR2 is SYDVKM. Trimming removed 3 bases from V and 0 bases from J, with 2 bases in between. CDR3 amino acids: CASSFTTNEKLFF. As DNA, the CDR3 is TGTGCCAGCAGTTTCACAACTAATGAAAAACTGTTTTTT.

The V gene is TRBV18, the J gene TRBJ1-3, with 7 bases identical to TRBD1. After removal of 6 bases from V and 0 bases from J, the junction contained 2 bases not matched to a gene. Germline assignment: CDR1 KGHSH and CDR2 LQKENI. There are 14 residues in the CDR3. The CDR3 spells CASSGQSSGNTIYF. CDR3 bases: TGTGCCAGCTCGGGACAGAGCTCTGGAAACACCATATATTTT.

This chain joins TRBV7-2 and TRBJ2-5, with D maybe TRBD1 (5 bases). The CDR3 consists of 12 residues. CDR1 is SGHTA, CDR2 FQGNSA, per germline. V was pared by 5 bases and J by 3 bases, with 7 bases between. The CDR3 bases are TGTGCCAGCAGCGGGGCTGAAGAGACCCAGTACTTC. It specifies CASSGAEETQYF.

The chain combines TRBV11-2 with TRBJ1-3, with TRBD1 matching 7 bases. V shed 0 bases, J shed 7 bases, and the junction held 9 bases outside the gene matches. Per the germline V gene, CDR1 is SGHAT and CDR2 is FQNNGV. There are 16 residues in the CDR3. CDR3 nucleotide sequence: TGTGCCAGCAGCTTAGATCCCGCAGAGGGACAGAACACCATATATTTT. Translation: CASSLDPAEGQNTIYF.

The chain joins TRBV10-2 to TRBJ2-1, with 8 bases identical to TRBD2. The CDR3 length is 15 residues. V lost 6 bases and J lost 4; bases outside the gene matches: 8. Germline V gives CDR1 WSHSY, CDR2 SAAADI. For the CDR3, the DNA is TGCGCCAGCAGGGCGAGCGGGGGATTATACAATGAGCAGTTCTTC. Protein: CASRASGGLYNEQFF.

In DNA, the CDR3 is TGTGCCAGCAGGAGTGGTGTCAGGACTCTTAATGAAAAACTGTTTTTT. It encodes CASRSGVRTLNEKLFF. The J gene is TRBJ1-4, the V gene TRBV2; D gene ambiguous. There are 16 residues in the CDR3. Germline loops: CDR1 SNHLY, CDR2 FYNNEI. Trimming took 6 bases from V and 4 from J, leaving 18 bases between them.

This rearrangement joins TRBV5-6 to TRBJ2-1, with 7 bases matching TRBD2. The germline CDR1 and CDR2 sequences are SGHDT and YYEEEE. The V and J ends lost 5 bases and 2 bases, in that order; junction bases with no gene match: 4. CDR3 size: 14 residues. CDR3 sequence (DNA): TGTGCCAGCAGTTCCAGCGGGACCTACAATGAGCAGTTCTTC. This encodes CASSSSGTYNEQFF.

In DNA form, the CDR3 reads TGTGCCAGCAGCTCAGGACAGGGAGTAAGAGAGACCCAGTACTTC. Translated, it gives CASSSGQGVRETQYF. V gene TRBV5-4 combines with J gene TRBJ2-5; 8 bases map to TRBD1. This CDR3 is 15 amino acids long. The ends lost 3 bases at V and 4 bases at J; junction bases unmatched: 8. Germline CDR1 is SGHNT and CDR2 is YYREEE (reference sequence).

This clone was counted only a few times. The chain is built from TRBV4-3 and TRBJ2-7; TRBD2 aligns across 7 bases. The CDR3 spans 16 residues. Germline CDR1 reads LGHNA; CDR2 reads YSLEER. The J segment lost 0 bases and the V segment lost 0 bases, leaving 5 bases of the junction unmatched. CDR3 bases: TGCGCCAGCAGCCAAGATATGGGGGGGGGCTCCTACGAGCAGTACTTC. Residues: CASSQDMGGGSYEQYF.

This sequence joins TRBV15 and TRBJ2-7; D is undetermined. CDR1 and CDR2 from the germline V gene are LNHNV and YYDKDF (reference sequence). Between the trimmed V and J ends, which lost 5 bases and 2 bases, there was a span of 10 bases. The CDR3 spans 13 residues. CDR3 amino acids: CATSGGDAYEQYF. The CDR3 nucleotides are TGTGCCACCAGCGGCGGAGACGCCTACGAGCAGTACTTC.

This sequence joins TRBV19 and TRBJ2-3; TRBD1 might be the D (8 bases). CDR3 length equals 16 residues. V was clipped by 4 bases and J by 2 bases, with 16 bases between them. CDR1 is LNHDA and CDR2 is SQIVND in the germline V gene (reference sequence). CDR3 amino acids: CASSTSGTGNTDTQYF. The CDR3 DNA sequence: TGTGCCAGTAGTACCAGCGGGACAGGAAACACAGATACGCAGTATTTT.

This clone was detected a few times. This chain links TRBV24-1 with TRBJ2-2; unclear D gene. V lost 3 bases, J lost 5 bases, and 3 bases lay in between. Germline V gene lookup returns CDR1 KGHDR and CDR2 SFDVKD. There are 12 residues in the CDR3. The CDR3 sequence: CATSDLTGELFF. In DNA form, the CDR3 reads TGTGCCACCAGTGATCTGACCGGGGAGCTGTTTTTT.

The chain uses TRBV19 and TRBJ1-1, with D tentatively TRBD1 (5 bases). The CDR3 is 13 residues long. Trimming pared 7 bases from V and 4 bases from J, leaving 13 bases between. Germline V lookup: CDR1 LNHDA, CDR2 SQIVND (reference sequence). The CDR3 here is CASTTGESTEAFF. The CDR3 bases are TGTGCCAGTACTACGGGGGAGTCCACTGAAGCTTTCTTT.

This clone occurred a few times. The V gene is TRBV6-2 or TRBV6-3, the J gene TRBJ1-1; D remains ambiguous. Germline CDR1 reads MNHEY; CDR2 reads SVGEGT. V gave up 0 bases and J gave up 2 bases, with 10 bases separating them. CDR3 length: 15 amino acids. CDR3 nucleotide sequence: TGTGCCAGCAGTTACTCGTTCCGGGTCAACACTGAAGCTTTCTTT. This encodes CASSYSFRVNTEAFF.

The chain couples TRBV11-2 to TRBJ1-1; D is uncertain. This CDR3 spans 16 amino acids. Trimming cost V 5 bases and J 5 bases, with 21 bases left between them. In germline, CDR1 is SGHAT, CDR2 FQNNGV. Here the CDR3 reads CASSPGRGQRWTEAFF. The CDR3 DNA follows: TGTGCCAGCAGCCCGGGGAGAGGGCAGAGGTGGACTGAAGCTTTCTTT.

V usage is TRBV3-1 (or the pseudogene TRBV3-2) and J usage is TRBJ2-5; 7 nucleotides match TRBD1. The germline V gene encodes CDR1 LGHDT and CDR2 YNNKEL (reference sequence). This CDR3 comprises 14 residues. Trimming cost V 3 bases and J 0 bases; bases outside gene matches: 1. The CDR3 sequence is CASSQGQNQETQYF. CDR3 nucleotides: TGTGCCAGCAGCCAGGGACAGAACCAAGAGACCCAGTACTTC.

The V call is TRBV2, the J call TRBJ2-3; TRBD1 is a possible D gene (5 bases). Germline loops: CDR1 SNHLY, CDR2 FYNNEI. The CDR3 sequence is 14 residues long. Trimming shortened V by 7 bases and J by 0 bases, and 11 bases separated the two germline ends. The CDR3 here is CASKGFLSTDTQYF. CDR3 DNA sequence: TGTGCCAGCAAGGGGTTCCTTAGCACAGATACGCAGTATTTT.

The genes are TRBV29-1 and TRBJ1-2; 10 bases line up with TRBD1. This CDR3 comprises 13 residues. CDR1 is SQVTM, CDR2 ANQGSEA, per germline. V trimming: 7 bases; J trimming: 7 bases; junction bases outside the gene matches: 9. CDR3 nucleotide sequence: TGCAGCGCCCCGACAGGGGGCAATCGTGGCTACACCTTC. Translating it yields CSAPTGGNRGYTF.